Below, 3 T cell receptor beta chains from the same sample are listed, as sequenced in a study of T-cell reconstitution after alpha-beta-depleted transplantation in children. Unique molecular identifiers were used to barcode this TCRbeta library. TCRdb independently ran MiXCR on the PCR reads; one entry per CDR3 protein. Of approximately 800,000 distinct CDR3 sequences listed, under 20% were seen once; the top ten hold approximately 5%. The sample consisted of PBMCs, mostly from graft donor cells, taken 360 days after TCRalphabeta/CD19-depleted stem cell transplant. The source is a male patient between 10 and 17 years old who had a stem cell transplant for acute lymphoblastic leukemia, so the T cells may come from the graft donor.

This chain connects TRBV7-2 to TRBJ2-7; D might be TRBD1 or TRBD2, each matching 5 bases. V was shortened by 4 bases and J by 3 bases, with 16 bases between the two germline ends. The CDR3 loop spans 15 amino acids. The V gene's germline CDR1 is SGHTA and CDR2 FQGNSA. In nucleotides, the CDR3 is TGTGCCAGCAGCTCCCGGGACCGAACTATCTACGAGCAGTACTTC. This sequence encodes CASSSRDRTIYEQYF. Variable domain in full (rest from reference TRBV7-2 and TRBJ2-7): GAGVSQSPSNKVTEKGKDVELRCDPISGHTALYWYRQSLGQGLEFLIYFQGNSAPDKSGLPSDRFSAERTGGSVSTLTIQRTQQEDSAVYLCASSSRDRTIYEQYFGPGTRLTVT.

The genes are TRBV13 and TRBJ2-5; D possibly matches TRBD1 or TRBD2 (6 bases each). Trimming cost V 5 bases and J 5 bases, with 18 bases left between them. Germline V lookup: CDR1 PRHDT, CDR2 FYEKMQ (reference sequence). The CDR3 extends over 15 amino acids. CDR3 in amino acids: CASSDRGRDSETQYF. The CDR3, as DNA: TGTGCCAGCAGCGACCGGGGGCGGGATTCGGAGACCCAGTACTTC.

Only a few counts were recorded for this clonotype. The V call is TRBV12-3 or TRBV12-4, the J call TRBJ2-1, with 12 bases fitting TRBD2. This CDR3 comprises 14 residues. After removal of 6 bases from V and 9 bases from J, the junction contained 6 bases not matched to a gene. The CDR3 loop reads CASRTSGSRGEQFF. CDR3 nucleotide sequence: TGTGCCAGCAGGACTAGCGGGAGTAGGGGTGAGCAGTTCTTC.